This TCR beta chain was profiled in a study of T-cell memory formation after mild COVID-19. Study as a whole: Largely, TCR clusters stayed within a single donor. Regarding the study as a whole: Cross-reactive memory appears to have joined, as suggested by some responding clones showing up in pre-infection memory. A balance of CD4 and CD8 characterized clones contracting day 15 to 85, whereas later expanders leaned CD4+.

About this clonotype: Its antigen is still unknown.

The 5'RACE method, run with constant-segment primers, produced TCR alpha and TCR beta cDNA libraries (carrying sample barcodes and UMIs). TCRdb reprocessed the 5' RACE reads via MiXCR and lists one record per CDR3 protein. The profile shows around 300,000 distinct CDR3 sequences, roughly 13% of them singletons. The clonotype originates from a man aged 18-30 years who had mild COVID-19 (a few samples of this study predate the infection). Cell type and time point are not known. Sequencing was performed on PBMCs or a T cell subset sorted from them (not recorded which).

As DNA, the CDR3 is TGCGCCAGCAGCCAAGAGGTACGGGCCTCCGGGGAGCTGTTTTTT. This encodes CASSQEVRASGELFF. This rearrangement joins TRBV4-1 to TRBJ2-2; no definite D call. CDR3 size: 15 residues. CDR1 and CDR2 from the germline V gene are MGHRA and YSYEKL. V lost 0 bases and J 6 bases, leaving 11 bases between the germline ends.